The entry below describes one T cell receptor beta chain. This sample was taken from a study of T cell changes during pregnancy in multiple sclerosis. This CDR3 spans 16 amino acids. Germline CDR1 reads SGHTA; CDR2 reads FQGNSA. V dropped 0 bases and J dropped 5; count of bases not matched to a gene: 5. Clones were read by immunoSEQ multiplex PCR, and TCRdb kept only the in-frame ones, dropping some. The table shows about 100,000 clones, with roughly 90% occurring only once. The rearrangement joins TRBV7-2 to TRBJ2-1; 9 bases are a match to TRBD1. This receptor was obtained from a female donor with multiple sclerosis, enrolled in a pregnancy study. The sequencing here drew on peripheral blood, taken after pregnancy. The CDR3 DNA follows: TGTGCCAGCAGCTTAGCGGGGACAGGGTTCGACAATGAGCAGTTCTTC. It is translated as CASSLAGTGFDNEQFF. Combining the CDR3 with reference TRBV7-2 and TRBJ2-1 gives the whole variable domain GAGVSQSPSNKVTEKGKDVELRCDPISGHTALYWYRQSLGQGLEFLIYFQGNSAPDKSGLPSDRFSAERTGGSVSTLTIQRTQQEDSAVYLCASSLAGTGFDNEQFFGPGTRLTVL.